These T cell receptor beta chains were read from a single sample in a study of blood T cell repertoires in COVID-19. Only in-frame clones appear in the TCRdb table, and some are missing; sequencing was by immunoSEQ multiplex PCR. The data hold 350,000 to 400,000 clones, with around 89% observed a single time. What was sequenced was PBMCs or T cells enriched from blood (not recorded which). The receptors come from a man between 18 and 35 years old who had recovered from COVID-19. The CDR3 runs from the conserved cysteine through the conserved F or W. Fields, in order: J gene, D gene, V gene, clone size, CDR3 DNA, CDR3 protein. D genes are given only for firm matches. Expanded clones get a size class; other rows say once, few or many, or leave the size out.

j_call: TRBJ1-6; d_call: TRBD1; v_call: TRBV28; clone_size: .; cdr3_nt: TGTGCCAGCAGTTTATTCGGACAGGGGGTTTCACCCCTCCACTTT; cdr3_aa: CASSLFGQGVSPLHF
j_call: TRBJ2-2; d_call: .; v_call: TRBV7-9; clone_size: .; cdr3_nt: TGTGCCAGCAGTAAGTGGAGGGGGCAAGGCACCGGGGAGCTGTTTTTT; cdr3_aa: CASSKWRGQGTGELFF
j_call: TRBJ2-1; d_call: TRBD2; v_call: TRBV7-3; clone_size: .; cdr3_nt: TGTGCCAGCAGCCTGACTAGCGGGATGTACAATGAGCAGTTCTTC; cdr3_aa: CASSLTSGMYNEQFF
j_call: TRBJ1-2; d_call: .; v_call: TRBV5-4; clone_size: .; cdr3_nt: TGTGCCAGCAAATTGGAGGGCAGCCCCTATGGCTACACCTTC; cdr3_aa: CASKLEGSPYGYTF
j_call: TRBJ1-2; d_call: TRBD1; v_call: TRBV6-5; clone_size: .; cdr3_nt: TGTGCCAGCAGTTCCTTCCAGACAGGGGGCGACTATGGCTACACCTTC; cdr3_aa: CASSSFQTGGDYGYTF
j_call: TRBJ2-7; d_call: .; v_call: TRBV3-1/TRBV3-2; clone_size: once; cdr3_nt: TGTGCCAGCAGCCCTCGTGGTAGCGGCCACGAGCAGTACTTC; cdr3_aa: CASSPRGSGHEQYF
j_call: TRBJ1-1; d_call: .; v_call: TRBV19; clone_size: .; cdr3_nt: TGTGCCAGTAAACTAACAGGGCACGGGACTGAAGCTTTCTTT; cdr3_aa: CASKLTGHGTEAFF
j_call: TRBJ1-2; d_call: TRBD1; v_call: TRBV7-9; clone_size: .; cdr3_nt: TGTGCCAGCAGCTTGCGACAGGGCAGGGACTATGGCTACACCTTC; cdr3_aa: CASSLRQGRDYGYTF
j_call: TRBJ2-3; d_call: TRBD2; v_call: TRBV7-2; clone_size: .; cdr3_nt: TGTGCCAGCAGCTCACGGACTAGCGGGAGGTGGGGAAATACGCAGTATTTT; cdr3_aa: CASSSRTSGRWGNTQYF
j_call: TRBJ1-5; d_call: .; v_call: TRBV7-2; clone_size: .; cdr3_nt: TGTGCCAGCAGCTTAGCGCAAGGGCGGGGGCAGCCCCAGCATTTT; cdr3_aa: CASSLAQGRGQPQHF
j_call: TRBJ2-2; d_call: .; v_call: TRBV5-5; clone_size: .; cdr3_nt: TGTGCCAGCAGCGTCCAGGGTGGGGAGCTGTTTTTT; cdr3_aa: CASSVQGGELFF
j_call: TRBJ2-1; d_call: TRBD2; v_call: TRBV3-1/TRBV3-2; clone_size: .; cdr3_nt: TGTGCCAGCAGCCGGGCGGGGGGGGACAATGAGCAGTTCTTC; cdr3_aa: CASSRAGGDNEQFF
j_call: TRBJ1-2; d_call: .; v_call: TRBV6-5; clone_size: .; cdr3_nt: TGTGCCAGCGCGGGGCAGGGTTTTGGTAGCTATGGCTACACCTTC; cdr3_aa: CASAGQGFGSYGYTF
j_call: TRBJ1-4; d_call: .; v_call: TRBV5-6; clone_size: .; cdr3_nt: TGTGCCAGCAGCTACAGGGAACGGACTAATGAAAAACTGTTTTTT; cdr3_aa: CASSYRERTNEKLFF
j_call: TRBJ1-5; d_call: .; v_call: TRBV9; clone_size: few; cdr3_nt: TGTGCCAGCAGCGTCGACCCCAGCGGGCCCCAGCATTTT; cdr3_aa: CASSVDPSGPQHF
j_call: TRBJ2-6; d_call: .; v_call: TRBV5-1; clone_size: once; cdr3_nt: TGCGCCAGCAGCTTGAGTTCGGGCTCTGGGGCCAACGTCCTGACTTTC; cdr3_aa: CASSLSSGSGANVLTF
j_call: TRBJ2-3; d_call: TRBD1; v_call: TRBV2; clone_size: .; cdr3_nt: TGTGCCACATCCCTTAGGACAGGGGGCCCAGATACGCAGTATTTT; cdr3_aa: CATSLRTGGPDTQYF
j_call: TRBJ2-7; d_call: TRBD2; v_call: TRBV2; clone_size: few; cdr3_nt: TGTGCCAGCAGCGAACTAGCGGGGGGGCTGTACGAGCAGTACTTC; cdr3_aa: CASSELAGGLYEQYF
j_call: TRBJ2-1; d_call: .; v_call: TRBV7-3; clone_size: .; cdr3_nt: TGTGCCAGCAGCTCCTCGGGAGAGCAGTTCTTC; cdr3_aa: CASSSSGEQFF
j_call: TRBJ1-5; d_call: TRBD1; v_call: TRBV5-1; clone_size: .; cdr3_nt: TGCGCCAGCAGCTTAAACAGGGGCGAGCCCCAGCATTTT; cdr3_aa: CASSLNRGEPQHF
j_call: TRBJ1-4; d_call: TRBD1; v_call: TRBV18; clone_size: .; cdr3_nt: TGTGCCAGCTCACCCGACAGGGACGAAAAACTGTTTTTT; cdr3_aa: CASSPDRDEKLFF
j_call: TRBJ2-7; d_call: TRBD2; v_call: TRBV2; clone_size: .; cdr3_nt: TGTGCCAGCAGCTATAGCGGGCCTCCCTACGAGCAGTACTTC; cdr3_aa: CASSYSGPPYEQYF
j_call: TRBJ1-2; d_call: TRBD1; v_call: TRBV6-5; clone_size: .; cdr3_nt: TGTGCCAGCAGTTACGGTCAGGGGGGTAACTATGGCTACACCTTC; cdr3_aa: CASSYGQGGNYGYTF
j_call: TRBJ1-3; d_call: TRBD1; v_call: TRBV18; clone_size: .; cdr3_nt: TGTGCCAGCTCACCCGGGACAGAAGGAAACACCATATATTTT; cdr3_aa: CASSPGTEGNTIYF
j_call: TRBJ1-4; d_call: .; v_call: TRBV2; clone_size: few; cdr3_nt: TGTGCCAGCAGTGAAGGGGGCAGAGCAGCAGGAAAACTGTTTTTT; cdr3_aa: CASSEGGRAAGKLFF
j_call: TRBJ1-1; d_call: .; v_call: TRBV27; clone_size: .; cdr3_nt: TGTGCCAGCAGTCCGCCAGGGCTGCGGAACACTGAAGCTTTCTTT; cdr3_aa: CASSPPGLRNTEAFF
j_call: TRBJ2-1; d_call: .; v_call: TRBV5-1; clone_size: .; cdr3_nt: TGCGCCACGTCCACCGGGACAAAGAATGAGCAGTTCTTC; cdr3_aa: CATSTGTKNEQFF
j_call: TRBJ2-7; d_call: TRBD2; v_call: TRBV4-1; clone_size: .; cdr3_nt: TGCGCCAGCAGCCACCACCATAGCGGGACCTACGAGCAGTACTTC; cdr3_aa: CASSHHHSGTYEQYF
j_call: TRBJ2-1; d_call: TRBD2; v_call: TRBV4-3; clone_size: .; cdr3_nt: TGCGCCAGCAGCCAAAGTCCCCCTAGCGGGTTCTCCGATGAGCAGTTCTTC; cdr3_aa: CASSQSPPSGFSDEQFF
j_call: TRBJ2-1; d_call: TRBD2; v_call: TRBV18; clone_size: .; cdr3_nt: TGTGCCAGCTCACCCCCAAGGACTAGCGGGATATGGTCCTACAATGAGCAGTTCTTC; cdr3_aa: CASSPPRTSGIWSYNEQFF
j_call: TRBJ2-1; d_call: TRBD2; v_call: TRBV9; clone_size: once; cdr3_nt: TGTGCCAGCAGCCGAATTCTTAGCGGGAGGGCTTCGGATGAGCAGTTCTTC; cdr3_aa: CASSRILSGRASDEQFF
j_call: TRBJ2-3; d_call: TRBD2; v_call: TRBV5-1; clone_size: .; cdr3_nt: TGCGCCAGCAGCTTAGATAGCGGGGGGGCGACGGATACGCAGTATTTT; cdr3_aa: CASSLDSGGATDTQYF
j_call: TRBJ1-1; d_call: TRBD1; v_call: TRBV23-1; clone_size: .; cdr3_nt: TGCGCCAGCAGTCAATCGGGTCAGCAGGGGGAGTGGGGCGGGAACACTGAAGCTTTCTTT; cdr3_aa: CASSQSGQQGEWGGNTEAFF
j_call: TRBJ2-2; d_call: .; v_call: TRBV2; clone_size: .; cdr3_nt: TGTGCCAGCAGTCCACAGGGTCTACTGAACACCGGGGAGCTGTTTTTT; cdr3_aa: CASSPQGLLNTGELFF
j_call: TRBJ2-2; d_call: .; v_call: TRBV18; clone_size: .; cdr3_nt: TGTGCCAGCCTAGGACTCTCGAACACCGGGGAGCTGTTTTTT; cdr3_aa: CASLGLSNTGELFF
j_call: TRBJ2-3; d_call: .; v_call: TRBV19; clone_size: .; cdr3_nt: TGTGCCAGTAGAACCGGGGATACGCAGTATTTT; cdr3_aa: CASRTGDTQYF
j_call: TRBJ1-4; d_call: TRBD1; v_call: TRBV29-1; clone_size: .; cdr3_nt: TGCAGCGTTCAGGGACAGCGTAATGAAAAACTGTTTTTT; cdr3_aa: CSVQGQRNEKLFF
j_call: TRBJ1-1; d_call: .; v_call: TRBV29-1; clone_size: .; cdr3_nt: TGCAGCGCCCAGGGAGCGGGGAACACTGAAGCTTTCTTT; cdr3_aa: CSAQGAGNTEAFF
j_call: TRBJ1-4; d_call: .; v_call: TRBV18; clone_size: .; cdr3_nt: TGTGCCAGCTCGCAACAGCAGATTCATAATGAAAAACTGTTTTTT; cdr3_aa: CASSQQQIHNEKLFF
j_call: TRBJ1-5; d_call: .; v_call: TRBV19; clone_size: .; cdr3_nt: TGTGCCAGTAGTATCGTTTCCAGCAATCAGCCCCAGCATTTT; cdr3_aa: CASSIVSSNQPQHF
j_call: TRBJ2-3; d_call: .; v_call: TRBV7-6; clone_size: .; cdr3_nt: TGTGCCAGCAGCTTAAGTCAGGCGGAGGCAGATACGCAGTATTTT; cdr3_aa: CASSLSQAEADTQYF
j_call: TRBJ1-1; d_call: .; v_call: TRBV29-1; clone_size: .; cdr3_nt: TGCAGCGTTGATACTGGGCGAAACACTGAAGCTTTCTTT; cdr3_aa: CSVDTGRNTEAFF
j_call: TRBJ1-6; d_call: TRBD1; v_call: TRBV5-6; clone_size: .; cdr3_nt: TGTGCCAGCAGCTTGGACAGGGGGAATTCACCCCTCCACTTT; cdr3_aa: CASSLDRGNSPLHF
j_call: TRBJ1-6; d_call: TRBD1; v_call: TRBV25-1; clone_size: .; cdr3_nt: TGTGCCAGCAGTCTGACAGGGACAAATTCACCCCTCCACTTT; cdr3_aa: CASSLTGTNSPLHF
j_call: TRBJ2-7; d_call: TRBD1; v_call: TRBV28; clone_size: few; cdr3_nt: TGTGCCAGCAGTTTAGGGACAGGGGATGAGCAGTACTTC; cdr3_aa: CASSLGTGDEQYF
j_call: TRBJ1-1; d_call: .; v_call: TRBV3-1/TRBV3-2; clone_size: once; cdr3_nt: TGTGCCAGCAGCCAAGCTATGAACACTGAAGCTTTCTTT; cdr3_aa: CASSQAMNTEAFF
j_call: TRBJ2-1; d_call: TRBD1; v_call: TRBV4-1; clone_size: .; cdr3_nt: TGCGCCAGCAGCCAAGAGCCCCGACAGGGGGATGAGCAGTTCTTC; cdr3_aa: CASSQEPRQGDEQFF
j_call: TRBJ2-7; d_call: .; v_call: TRBV6-5; clone_size: .; cdr3_nt: TGTGCCAGCAGTTACTCCGGACAGACCTACGAGCAGTACTTC; cdr3_aa: CASSYSGQTYEQYF
j_call: TRBJ2-1; d_call: TRBD2; v_call: TRBV24-1; clone_size: once; cdr3_nt: TGTGCCACCAGTGGCCAGACTAGCGGGAGGTCCAGGTCCTACAATGAGCAGTTCTTC; cdr3_aa: CATSGQTSGRSRSYNEQFF
j_call: TRBJ1-2; d_call: TRBD1; v_call: TRBV6-1; clone_size: .; cdr3_nt: TGTGCCAGCAGTGTTGGGACAGGGGAGGAAGCTAACTATGGCTACACCTTC; cdr3_aa: CASSVGTGEEANYGYTF
j_call: TRBJ1-5; d_call: .; v_call: TRBV9; clone_size: once; cdr3_nt: TGTGCCAGCAGCCCGGGTTATAGCAATCAGCCCCAGCATTTT; cdr3_aa: CASSPGYSNQPQHF
j_call: TRBJ1-2; d_call: .; v_call: TRBV11-3; clone_size: few; cdr3_nt: TGTGCCAGCAGCTTCGCAGCTAGGTTCTATGGCTACACCTTC; cdr3_aa: CASSFAARFYGYTF
j_call: TRBJ2-3; d_call: TRBD2; v_call: TRBV4-2; clone_size: .; cdr3_nt: TGTGCCAGCAGCCTCGGTGGCCCCGGGACTAGCGTAACAGATACGCAGTATTTT; cdr3_aa: CASSLGGPGTSVTDTQYF